The clone carrying this TCR beta chain was seen more than once but under ten times. Its target is unknown. All of the isolated RNA was reverse transcribed, so expressed TCRB transcripts were sequenced. Several million reads on average were seen across naive, central memory and regulatory T cell samples. The repertoire was sequenced with immunoSEQ multiplex PCR; TCRdb's copy has only in-frame clones and lacks some. The profile shows fewer than 150,000 clones, less than 9% of them singletons. The length of the CDR3 is 15 residues. Between the trimmed V and J ends, which lost 3 bases and 4 bases, there was a span of 16 bases. Germline V CDR1 and CDR2: SGHRS, YFSETQ. These data are taken from a study of beta chain features in type 1 diabetes. Overall study findings and caveats: PCR might favor shorter templates, equally in patients and controls.

Input material: central memory CD4+ T cells from blood. The TCR comes from a young woman in good health. The rearrangement uses TRBV5-1 and TRBJ1-1; weak D call: TRBD1 (6 bases). The CDR3 region is CASSSPGGLGTEAFF. CDR3 coding DNA: TGCGCCAGCAGCTCCCCGGGGGGGCTGGGCACTGAAGCTTTCTTT.